This TCR beta chain derives from a study of neurological immune-mediated disorders (dated by TCRdb to about 2019). The study in broad terms: Peripheral blood TCR-beta repertoires from HTLV-I-associated myelopathy (HAM/TSP) patients, multiple sclerosis patients and healthy controls were compared by UMI-based sequencing. The approximately 96 TCR-beta libraries covered PBMC samples along with longitudinal samples, technical triplicates, and paired sorted CD4+ and CD8+ T-cell subsets. Of the approximately 66 subjects in the cohort, about 14 were HAM/TSP patients, about 35 were multiple sclerosis patients, and some 20 were healthy controls. Overall study outcomes, separate from this receptor: TCR clonal expansion was highest in HAM/TSP patients and lowest in MS patients, with MS patients falling below even healthy controls. Across subjects, expanded clones never shared an identical CDR3 amino acid sequence, which suggests that the TCR-beta repertoires in every group were private.

At least ten counts were recorded for this clonotype. Its target antigen remains unknown. No base-level quality is on record; no much larger clone is a single base apart. To synthesize cDNA, template-switch 5'RACE was performed with a primer carrying a 10-nucleotide random unique molecular identifier so that each TCR transcript was tagged. Over 200 million TCR-beta sequences, covering 15-18 subjects, were produced in each sequencing run. Total RNA was extracted with the RNeasy kit. Using the KAPA Real-time Library Amplification kit, TCR-beta VDJ regions were amplified with primers for the TCR constant region and the 5'RACE anchor. A first PCR added sample indexes and Illumina adaptors, and a second PCR then raised library yield. After Ampure bead purification, the TCR product of roughly 650 bp was size-selected on a 2% E-gel SizeSelection system. Library quality was checked on a Bioanalyzer, concentration was measured with Qubit, and libraries were quantified with the Kapa Library Quantification kit before pooling. Paired-end 2 x 150 bp sequencing of the libraries was performed on an Illumina HiSeq 2500. To increase sequence diversity, about 23-30% phiX was spiked into each library pool. As for the authors' bioinformatics: The UMI-based MiGEC pipeline processed quality-filtered reads and removed over 85% of raw TCR sequences during error correction. IMGT germline references were used for alignment of VDJ genes, and clonotypes were defined by a unique CDR3 amino acid sequence together with V-J genes. Clonal expansion, Shannon diversity and CDR3 relatedness (CalcPairwiseDistances, ClusterSamples) were evaluated with VDJtools, and phylogenetic trees were built with CLCbio workbench. Clones with at least 8 unique UMIs were defined as expanded, with this threshold being based on coefficient-of-variation modelling across technical triplicates. TCRdb's own reprocessing of the public reads used fastp at Q25 and MiXCR and kept productive beta chains. Every distinct CDR3 protein forms one entry, paired with its most common genes and DNA. None of the V and J calls come from the authors' own analysis; TCRdb made them. This sample gives tens of thousands of distinct CDR3 sequences in total; roughly 10% of them show up just once. Of the sample, approximately 4.1% is held by the ten largest clones.

For sorted-subset TCR libraries, over 900,000 sorted CD4+ or CD8+ T cells were used. Peripheral blood underwent Ficoll-Hypaque density gradient centrifugation to isolate PBMCs, which were then cryopreserved in liquid nitrogen. Paired sorted CD4+ and CD8+ subsets came from healthy controls, HAM/TSP patients and MS patients. This receptor was obtained from a woman aged 25-40 years with HTLV-1-associated myelopathy (HAM/TSP). Sequences were obtained from CD4+ T cells from blood.

The CDR3 protein sequence reads: CASSFGRDTGELFF. The sequence in DNA is TGCGCCAGCAGCTTCGGCAGAGACACCGGGGAGCTGTTTTTT. The chain employs TRBV5-1 and TRBJ2-2, with no confident D gene call. The CDR3 runs 14 amino acids, cysteine and phenylalanine included. The retained sequence is limited to the CDR3, 42 bases, with the frame set at the first base. CDR1 and CDR2 (SGHRS, YFSETQ) derive from the germline V gene. The junction shows trimming of 2 bases on V and 3 bases on J, plus 8 bases between the germline ends.